These 12 T cell receptor beta chains were all obtained from the same sample, sequenced in a study of OX40 agonist ivuxolimab in advanced cancers. This table comes from immunoSEQ multiplex PCR, and its TCRdb copy is limited to in-frame clones, with some not included. Of some 130,000 clones in the sample, 85% to 95% are singletons; the top ten hold over 0.8%. Source: CD4+ or CD8+ T cells sorted from blood, taken in a trial of the OX40 agonist ivuxolimab. The source of these receptors is an adult with an advanced solid tumor such as melanoma, head and neck, liver or kidney cancer.

The J gene is TRBJ2-7, the V gene TRBV7-6; D possibly corresponds to TRBD2 (5 bases). This CDR3 spans 15 amino acids. V was clipped by 0 bases and J by 0 bases, with 9 bases between them. The V gene's germline CDR1 is SGHVS and CDR2 FNYEAQ. The CDR3 DNA follows: TGTGCCAGCAGCTTAGCGGGAGACCCCTCCTACGAGCAGTACTTC. Protein sequence: CASSLAGDPSYEQYF.

This clone has just a few counts. V gene TRBV7-6 combines with J gene TRBJ1-1; D gene uncertain. Trimming took 4 bases from V and 10 from J, leaving 13 bases between them. Germline CDR1 SGHVS, CDR2 FNYEAQ. The CDR3 is 12 amino acids. CDR3 sequence reads: CASSSEVSGAFF. In DNA, the CDR3 is TGTGCCAGCAGCTCAGAGGTCTCCGGAGCTTTCTTT.

This chain connects TRBV28 to TRBJ2-1, with 7 bases fitting TRBD2. The germline CDR1 and CDR2 sequences are MDHEN and SYDVKM. This CDR3 has 13 amino acids. The trim removed 4 bases at V and 4 bases at J, leaving 1 base unmatched. The CDR3 loop is CASSSGGYNEQFF. In DNA, the CDR3 is TGTGCCAGCAGTTCGGGGGGATACAATGAGCAGTTCTTC.

This clone was counted only a few times. The V and J genes are TRBV4-2 and TRBJ2-3; D not certain. CDR1 and CDR2 from the germline V gene are LGHNA and YNFKEQ. Deletions cut 1 base from V and 2 bases from J, with 10 bases between. The length of the CDR3 is 15 residues. CDR3 sequence (DNA): TGTGCCAGCAGCCAAGGGGCCAGCCCCACAGATACGCAGTATTTT. Translating it yields CASSQGASPTDTQYF.

The rearrangement uses TRBV28 and TRBJ1-5; D uncertain. Trimming cost V 3 bases and J 0 bases, with 12 bases left between them. Germline lookup yields CDR1 MDHEN and CDR2 SYDVKM. This CDR3 contains 16 residues. CDR3 in amino acids: CASSLVPTYSNQPQHF. The CDR3 nucleotides are TGTGCCAGCAGTTTGGTCCCGACATATAGCAATCAGCCCCAGCATTTT.

This rearrangement joins TRBV25-1 to TRBJ2-5; tentative D call: TRBD2 (5 bases). The closer fit of TRBJ2-7 to the DNA end suggests the J call may be wrong. CDR1 is MGHDK, CDR2 SYGVNS, per germline. This CDR3 comprises 15 residues. The CDR3 DNA reads as TGTGCCAGCAGTGCAAGAGAGGGTTTAGCCTACGAGCAGTACTTC. Residues: CASSAREGLAYEQYF.

As DNA, the CDR3 is TGCGCCAGCAGCCAAGGTCTCTCACCCCTCCACTTT. Translating gives CASSQGLSPLHF. V gene TRBV4-1 combines with J gene TRBJ1-6; D gene uncertain. Germline V gives CDR1 MGHRA, CDR2 YSYEKL. The CDR3 loop spans 12 amino acids. Deletions cut 1 base from V and 10 bases from J, with 5 bases between.

The rearrangement uses TRBV6-6 and TRBJ1-1, with D perhaps matching TRBD1 (5 bases). Deletions cut 7 bases from V and 5 bases from J, with 11 bases between. CDR3 size: 12 residues. Germline V gene data show CDR1 as MNHNY and CDR2 as SVGAGI (reference sequence). The CDR3 nucleotides read TGTGCCAGCAATCCGGCAGGGACTGAAGCTTTCTTT. It specifies CASNPAGTEAFF.

The rearrangement joins TRBV28 to TRBJ2-5, with 7 bases aligning to TRBD2. V trimming: 6 bases; J trimming: 1 base; junction bases outside the gene matches: 11. Germline CDR1 is MDHEN and CDR2 is SYDVKM. This CDR3 is 16 amino acids long. The CDR3 sequence is CASSSRGDYFQETQYF. The DNA of the CDR3 is TGTGCCAGCAGCTCCCGGGGGGATTATTTCCAAGAGACCCAGTACTTC.

The genes are TRBV5-8 and TRBJ2-1; D call uncertain. Germline lookup yields CDR1 SGHTS and CDR2 YDEGEE. The V and J ends lost 0 bases and 6 bases respectively, with 10 bases between them. The CDR3 has 14 amino acids. Written as DNA, the CDR3 is TGTGCCAGCAGCTTGGTAAGGGTGGTCAATGAGCAGTTCTTC. This codes for CASSLVRVVNEQFF.

The rearrangement joins TRBV7-2 to TRBJ2-3, with 9 bases aligning to TRBD2. V lost 5 bases to trimming and J lost 0 bases; unmatched junction nucleotides: 12. Germline V CDR1 and CDR2: SGHTA, FQGNSA. The CDR3 covers 18 residues. The DNA for the CDR3 is TGTGCCAGCAGCCGGGGGGCGGGAGGGCCGCGGAGCACAGATACGCAGTATTTT. It is translated as CASSRGAGGPRSTDTQYF.

V and J are TRBV7-2 and TRBJ2-1; D is unresolved. This CDR3 comprises 12 residues. V was pared by 0 bases and J by 8 bases, with 5 bases between. In germline, CDR1 is SGHTA, CDR2 FQGNSA. The CDR3: CASSLAWDEQFF. The CDR3 bases are TGTGCCAGCAGCTTAGCTTGGGATGAGCAGTTCTTC.